These 16 T cell receptor beta chains share one sample of origin, sequenced in a study of beta chain features in type 1 diabetes. Since all of the isolated RNA was reverse transcribed, expressed TCRB transcripts were what got sequenced. The repertoire was sequenced with immunoSEQ multiplex PCR; TCRdb's copy has only in-frame clones and lacks some. The data hold more than 300,000 clones, with 6.5% to 10% observed a single time. Sequenced: central memory CD4+ T cells from blood. These TCRs come from a young woman in good health.

This clone has just a few counts. The rearrangement uses TRBV2 and TRBJ2-7, with unresolved D. The CDR3 has 15 residues. Per the germline V gene, CDR1 is SNHLY and CDR2 is FYNNEI. The germline V and J ends were trimmed by 2 bases and 2 bases, with 13 bases remaining between them. CDR3 DNA sequence: TGTGCCAGCAGTGAAAATTGGGAATGGGCCTACGAGCAGTACTTC. Its translation: CASSENWEWAYEQYF.

The rearrangement joins TRBV27 to TRBJ2-5; possibly TRBD2 for D (6 bases). The germline CDR1 and CDR2 sequences are MNHEY and SMNVEV (reference sequence). V was pared by 4 bases and J by 5 bases, with 11 bases between. The CDR3 has 13 amino acids. The CDR3 protein is CASSSLALETQYF. The DNA for the CDR3 is TGTGCCAGCAGTTCACTAGCATTGGAGACCCAGTACTTC.

This chain links TRBV10-3 with TRBJ2-3, with 7 bases that match TRBD2. The CDR3 is 16 residues long. After removal of 0 bases from V and 4 bases from J, the junction contained 7 bases not matched to a gene. The germline CDR1 and CDR2 sequences are ENHRY and SYGVKD. CDR3 bases: TGTGCCATCAGTGAGTCGTTGCGGGAGCACCCAGATACGCAGTATTTT. Protein: CAISESLREHPDTQYF.

Worth noting for this clone: A far larger clone is one nucleotide away, so this likely arose from a read error. The chain is built from TRBV6-6 and TRBJ2-5, with unresolved D. The germline CDR1 and CDR2 sequences are MNHNY and SVGAGI (reference sequence). Trimming stripped 6 bases from V and 0 bases from J, with 5 bases between. The CDR3 is 12 residues long. The CDR3 region has the DNA TGTGCCAGCAGCCCGTACCAAGAGACCCAGTACTTC. Its translation: CASSPYQETQYF.

This chain connects TRBV7-9 to TRBJ2-1, with D possibly being TRBD2 (5 bases). From germline, CDR1 is SEHNR and CDR2 FQNEAQ (reference sequence). The germline V and J ends were trimmed by 1 base and 7 bases, with 17 bases remaining between them. The CDR3 extends over 16 amino acids. CDR3 sequence (DNA): TGTGCCAGCAGCTTAGTCATCCGTGGTGGGAGAAATGAGCAGTTCTTC. It codes for CASSLVIRGGRNEQFF.

Here the CDR3 reads CASSLGPTQGTQYF. CDR3 DNA: TGCGCCAGCAGCTTGGGGCCCACACAGGGGACCCAGTACTTC. This chain connects TRBV5-1 to TRBJ2-5; D is perhaps TRBD1 (6 bases). V was clipped by 0 bases and J by 7 bases, with 13 bases between them. This CDR3 is built from 14 residues. Germline loops: CDR1 SGHRS, CDR2 YFSETQ.

This clone has more than one count but fewer than ten. The chain employs TRBV7-9 and TRBJ2-7, with 8 bases identical to TRBD2. The CDR3 has 14 amino acids. Germline V gene sequence: CDR1 SEHNR, CDR2 FQNEAQ (reference sequence). Unmatched junction bases numbered 6, after V lost 5 bases and J lost 3 bases. CDR3 DNA sequence: TGTGCCAGCAGCAGGCTAGCGGGCCTCTACGAGCAGTACTTC. It translates to CASSRLAGLYEQYF.

This clone was counted between two and nine times. V gene TRBV25-1 combines with J gene TRBJ2-3; no reliable D call. CDR3 length: 13 amino acids. Germline CDR1 reads MGHDK; CDR2 reads SYGVNS. Trimming shortened V by 6 bases and J by 3 bases, and 10 bases separated the two germline ends. The CDR3 loop is CASSMAGTDTQYF. CDR3 nucleotides: TGTGCCAGCAGCATGGCAGGAACAGATACGCAGTATTTT.

V usage is TRBV28 and J usage is TRBJ1-5; D gene uncertain. This CDR3 contains 13 residues. With 5 bases removed from V and 3 bases from J, the gap between germline ends came to 8 bases. Per the germline V gene, CDR1 is MDHEN and CDR2 is SYDVKM. Written as DNA, the CDR3 is TGTGCCAGCAGTCTATCCCACAATCAGCCCCAGCATTTT. Translating gives CASSLSHNQPQHF.

This clone showed up just a few times. This rearrangement joins TRBV29-1 to TRBJ2-1, with a possible D match to TRBD2 (5 bases). The CDR3 spans 14 residues. Germline CDR1 is SQVTM and CDR2 is ANQGSEA. Trimming removed 3 bases from V and 3 bases from J, with 12 bases in between. The CDR3 DNA reads as TGCAGCGTTGAGCGTGGGAGCGGCTACAATGAGCAGTTCTTC. Amino acid sequence: CSVERGSGYNEQFF.

This chain links TRBV18 with TRBJ2-1, with 8 bases that match TRBD2. V shed 2 bases, J shed 2 bases, and the junction held 2 bases outside the gene matches. Germline lookup yields CDR1 KGHSH and CDR2 LQKENI. The CDR3 spans 15 residues. The CDR3 loop is CASSPSAGAYNEQFF. Written as DNA, the CDR3 is TGTGCCAGCTCACCATCAGCGGGAGCCTACAATGAGCAGTTCTTC. The whole variable domain, remainder taken from reference TRBV18 and TRBJ2-1, is NAGVMQNPRHLVRRRGQEARLRCSPMKGHSHVYWYRQLPEEGLKFMVYLQKENIIDESGMPKERFSAEFPKEGPSILRIQQVVRGDSAAYFCASSPSAGAYNEQFFGPGTRLTVL.

There are a few counts of this clone. V and J are TRBV11-2 and TRBJ2-5; possibly TRBD1 or TRBD2 for D (5 bases each). The CDR3 runs 14 residues. Trimming left V 7 bases short and J 7 bases short, with 19 bases between. Germline loops: CDR1 SGHAT, CDR2 FQNNGV. The CDR3 region has the DNA TGTGCCAGCAAAGAGGGCAGGCCTGGGGGGACCCAGTACTTC. This encodes CASKEGRPGGTQYF.

This clone was counted between two and nine times. V is TRBV7-2 and J is TRBJ2-1; no clear D gene. V dropped 10 bases and J dropped 6 bases, with 19 bases sitting between them. Germline-derived CDR1 and CDR2 are SGHTA and FQGNSA. CDR3 size: 14 residues. The CDR3 protein is CAIRKVGHRNEQFF. The CDR3 DNA sequence: TGTGCCATCCGAAAGGTCGGCCACCGCAATGAGCAGTTCTTC.

The chain has TRBV2 and TRBJ1-1; 7 bases fit TRBD1. V shed 5 bases, J shed 1 base, and the junction held 4 bases outside the gene matches. The germline gives CDR1 SNHLY, CDR2 FYNNEI. CDR3 length: 14 amino acids. The CDR3, as DNA: TGTGCCAGCAGTACGGACAGGAGGAACACTGAAGCTTTCTTT. Its protein product is CASSTDRRNTEAFF.

The chain recombines TRBV4-3 with TRBJ2-2; no definite D call. The CDR3 is made up of 16 amino acids. The V end lost 0 bases, the J end lost 7 bases, and 15 bases lay between the germline ends. Germline values: CDR1 LGHNA, CDR2 YSLEER. CDR3 sequence: CASSQDRARSGGELFF. The CDR3 region has the DNA TGCGCCAGCAGCCAAGATCGGGCGCGTTCTGGCGGGGAGCTGTTTTTT.

This clone was seen more than once but under ten times. The rearrangement links TRBV10-2 to TRBJ1-2, with 8 positions matching TRBD1. This CDR3 spans 15 amino acids. Germline trimming cut 4 bases from V and 2 bases from J; bases unmatched to any gene: 6. Germline CDR1 WSHSY, CDR2 SAAADI. In DNA, the CDR3 is TGCGCCAGCAGTGGGACAGGGAGCGGGAACTATGGCTACACCTTC. Its translation is CASSGTGSGNYGYTF.